The 26 T cell receptor beta chains reported below all come from one sample, sequenced in a study of CD8 T cells in Susac syndrome. RNA totalling roughly 0.45 to 1 ug underwent reverse transcription with random hexamers. Using its own MiXCR run on the immunoSEQ multiplex PCR reads, TCRdb lists one record per CDR3 protein. The table records 190,000 or so distinct CDR3 sequences, roughly 96% of them present only once. Source material: CD4+ T cells from PBMCs. Source of these receptors: a human donor with multiple sclerosis.

This clonotype was seen once. The gene calls are TRBV9 and TRBJ1-1, with D possibly being TRBD1 (5 bases). The CDR3 covers 17 residues. Trimming shortened V by 2 bases and J by 3 bases, and 20 bases separated the two germline ends. CDR1 is SGDLS and CDR2 is YYNGEE in the germline V gene. Here the CDR3 reads CASSVQSAGRLDTEAFF. As DNA, the CDR3 is TGTGCCAGCAGCGTTCAATCGGCAGGGCGCCTGGACACTGAAGCTTTCTTT.

The chain carries TRBV14 and TRBJ2-7; D remains ambiguous. Trimming shortened V by 4 bases and J by 5 bases, and 12 bases separated the two germline ends. This CDR3 spans 13 amino acids. Germline V gene sequence: CDR1 SGHDN, CDR2 FVKESK. The CDR3 DNA is TGTGCCAGCAGCCCCCGCCTCCTCAACGAGCAGTACTTC. It encodes CASSPRLLNEQYF.

V and J are TRBV6-1 and TRBJ2-3; 8 bases are a match to TRBD2. Germline loops: CDR1 MNHNS, CDR2 SASEGT. V was clipped by 10 bases and J by 1 base; unmatched bases: 13. The CDR3 is 16 amino acids. The DNA of the CDR3 is TGTGCCACGGAACAGCGGGGGCGGAGCCGCACAGATACGCAGTATTTT. Protein: CATEQRGRSRTDTQYF.

The chain links TRBV29-1 to TRBJ1-5; D is undetermined. Germline V gives CDR1 SQVTM, CDR2 ANQGSEA. V lost 4 bases, J lost 4 bases, and 2 bases lay in between. This CDR3 contains 10 residues. The chain's CDR3 is CSVGNQPQHF. The CDR3 DNA is TGCAGCGTTGGGAATCAGCCCCAGCATTTT.

V gene TRBV29-1 combines with J gene TRBJ1-1; D remains unclear. V was clipped by 8 bases and J by 0 bases, with 13 bases between them. CDR3 length: 13 residues. CDR1 is SQVTM, CDR2 ANQGSEA, per germline. Here the CDR3 reads CSLSTEVNTEAFF. DNA of the CDR3: TGCAGCTTATCAACTGAGGTGAACACTGAAGCTTTCTTT.

V is TRBV27 and J is TRBJ1-5; 7 bases are a match to TRBD1. With V trimmed by 7 bases and J by 3 bases, 6 bases remained unmatched. Germline CDR1 and CDR2: MNHEY and SMNVEV (reference sequence). The CDR3 length is 14 residues. The CDR3 protein is CASKGTAPNQPQHF. The CDR3 DNA reads TGTGCCAGCAAAGGGACAGCACCCAATCAGCCCCAGCATTTT.

This clonotype was observed a single time. The rearrangement links TRBV6-5 to TRBJ2-7; 9 nucleotides agree with TRBD2. The CDR3 spans 16 residues. The V gene end was trimmed by 2 bases and the J gene end by 6 bases; junction bases not matched to a gene: 11. Looked up from germline, CDR1 is MNHEY and CDR2 is SVGAGI. The CDR3 DNA reads TGTGCCAGCAGTTACAACAGCGGGGGGACTAGGGGCGAGCAGTACTTC. Translated, it gives CASSYNSGGTRGEQYF.

V usage is TRBV3-1 and J usage is TRBJ2-3; the D call may be TRBD1 or TRBD2 (6 bases each). Looked up from germline, CDR1 is LGHDT and CDR2 is YNNKEL (reference sequence). V shed 4 bases and J shed 2 bases, with 13 bases lying between them. The CDR3 covers 15 residues. The CDR3 region is CASSPGGPATDTQYF. Written as DNA, the CDR3 is TGTGCCAGCAGCCCCGGGGGCCCTGCCACAGATACGCAGTATTTT.

This clonotype was counted a single time. This chain joins TRBV29-1 and TRBJ2-7; perhaps TRBD1 as D (6 bases). Germline V lookup: CDR1 SQVTM, CDR2 ANQGSEA. The CDR3 is 13 residues long. V was clipped by 6 bases and J by 1 base, with 13 bases between them. The CDR3 sequence: CSVARTVSYEQYF. The CDR3 coding sequence is TGCAGCGTGGCCCGGACAGTTTCCTACGAGCAGTACTTC.

The rearrangement joins TRBV30 to TRBJ2-3; either TRBD1 or TRBD2 may supply D (6 bases each). Per germline, CDR1 GTSNPN and CDR2 SVGIG (reference sequence). The CDR3 length is 15 residues. The ends were cut back, 3 bases at V and 0 bases at J, with 13 bases in the middle. As DNA, the CDR3 is TGTGCCTGGAGCCGGGGGCGGTGGAGCACAGATACGCAGTATTTT. Translation gives CAWSRGRWSTDTQYF. Together with reference TRBV30 and TRBJ2-3, the CDR3 gives the full variable domain: SQTIHQWPATLVQPVGSPLSLECTVEGTSNPNLYWYRQAAGRGLQLLFYSVGIGQISSEVPQNLSASRPQDRQFILSSKKLLLSDSGFYLCAWSRGRWSTDTQYFGPGTRLTVL.

The chain couples TRBV4-2 to TRBJ2-1, with D perhaps matching TRBD1 or TRBD2 (6 bases each). From germline, CDR1 is LGHNA and CDR2 YNFKEQ. This CDR3 comprises 16 residues. V lost 0 bases, J lost 12 bases, and 21 bases lay in between. CDR3 DNA: TGTGCCAGCAGCCAAGATTTGGGGGGAGACCCCAGGGGGCAGTTCTTC. Protein product: CASSQDLGGDPRGQFF.

This clonotype was recorded only once. The rearrangement uses TRBV4-1 and TRBJ2-7; TRBD2 matches 7 bases. Trimming removed 4 bases from V and 3 bases from J; junction bases left unmatched: 6. The CDR3 loop spans 14 amino acids. Germline lookup yields CDR1 MGHRA and CDR2 YSYEKL. The DNA for the CDR3 is TGCGCCAGCAGCCTACTAGCGCGCGGCTACGAGCAGTACTTC. Translating it yields CASSLLARGYEQYF.

The genes are TRBV5-1 and TRBJ2-3; weak D call: TRBD2 (6 bases). Trimming removed 4 bases from V and 2 bases from J, with 14 bases in between. In germline, CDR1 is SGHRS, CDR2 YFSETQ. There are 15 residues in the CDR3. The CDR3 loop reads CASSISGFTTDTQYF. The CDR3 nucleotides are TGCGCCAGCAGCATAAGCGGGTTTACCACAGATACGCAGTATTTT.

The CDR3 DNA reads as TGCAGTGCTAGAGAGCAGGTTGTTCGCCATGGCTACACCTTC. As protein: CSAREQVVRHGYTF. The chain employs TRBV20-1 and TRBJ1-2; D gene unclear. Germline CDR1 and CDR2: DFQATT and SNEGSKA (reference sequence). CDR3 length equals 14 residues. Trimming stripped 0 bases from V and 6 bases from J, with 14 bases between.

V is TRBV30 and J is TRBJ1-1; D possibly corresponds to TRBD1 (6 bases). The CDR3 has 17 residues. V lost 6 bases and J lost 4, with 27 bases in between. The germline V gene encodes CDR1 GTSNPN and CDR2 SVGIG (reference sequence). CDR3 loop: CACLSTGKAAGLTEAFF. CDR3 DNA sequence: TGTGCCTGTTTATCTACAGGGAAGGCAGCGGGGCTCACTGAAGCTTTCTTT.

This clonotype was found a few times. The rearrangement joins TRBV6-6 to TRBJ2-7; the D gene is possibly TRBD1 (6 bases). CDR1 is MNHNY and CDR2 is SVGAGI in the germline V gene (reference sequence). The V and J ends lost 4 bases and 2 bases respectively, with 6 bases between them. The CDR3 has 12 amino acids. Here the CDR3 reads CASSSGAYEQYF. CDR3 in DNA: TGTGCCAGCAGTTCAGGGGCCTACGAGCAGTACTTC.

In its sample, this clonotype was seen once. V gene TRBV3-1 combines with J gene TRBJ2-5; the match to TRBD1 covers 9 bases. CDR1 and CDR2 from the germline V gene are LGHDT and YNNKEL (reference sequence). The CDR3 length is 16 residues. Trimming at V came to 1 base and at J to 7 bases, leaving 10 bases not matched to a gene. CDR3 DNA: TGTGCCAGCAGCCAAGTTTCTACAGGGGGCTTGGGGACCCAGTACTTC. This gives the protein CASSQVSTGGLGTQYF.

In this sample, this clonotype turned up once. The chain couples TRBV24-1 to TRBJ2-3; no reliable D call. This CDR3 has 13 residues. Germline values: CDR1 KGHDR, CDR2 SFDVKD. Trimming took 9 bases from V and 6 from J, leaving 15 bases between them. The CDR3 bases are TGTGCCACCCAACATTTTCCCGGGGATACGCAGTATTTT. Its protein product is CATQHFPGDTQYF.

CDR3 loop: CASSPWTSGGQEQFF. As DNA, the CDR3 is TGTGCCAGTAGTCCCTGGACTAGCGGGGGCCAGGAGCAGTTCTTC. The chain employs TRBV19 and TRBJ2-1, with 13 bases fitting TRBD2. Germline V CDR1 and CDR2: LNHDA, SQIVND (reference sequence). The CDR3 totals 15 residues. With V trimmed by 5 bases and J by 10 bases, 8 bases remained unmatched.

This chain uses TRBV14 with TRBJ2-1, with D possibly TRBD2 on 6 matching bases. CDR3 length: 15 amino acids. CDR1 is SGHDN, CDR2 FVKESK, per germline. Trimming pared 1 base from V and 7 bases from J, leaving 14 bases between. In nucleotides, the CDR3 is TGTGCCAGCAGCCAAGGGCCGGGAGAATGGAATGAGCAGTTCTTC. It encodes CASSQGPGEWNEQFF.

This clonotype was detected only once. The CDR3 DNA is TGTGCCAGCAGCTTGATCGGATCAGCAGCCGGGTACGAGCAGTACTTC. It translates to CASSLIGSAAGYEQYF. The chain recombines TRBV11-3 with TRBJ2-7; D is undetermined. Trimming shortened V by 3 bases and J by 4 bases, and 19 bases separated the two germline ends. Looked up from germline, CDR1 is SGHNT and CDR2 is YENEEA. The CDR3 consists of 16 residues.

This sequence joins TRBV3-1 and TRBJ1-1; D remains unclear. Per germline, CDR1 LGHDT and CDR2 YNNKEL (reference sequence). The CDR3 is 14 amino acids. V lost 2 bases and J 0 bases, leaving 7 bases between the germline ends. CDR3 in amino acids: CASSQKRMNTEAFF. The CDR3, as DNA: TGTGCCAGCAGCCAAAAACGGATGAACACTGAAGCTTTCTTT.

V is TRBV29-1 and J is TRBJ2-5; 9 bases line up with TRBD2. The CDR3 is 14 residues long. Germline V gene lookup returns CDR1 SQVTM and CDR2 ANQGSEA. The V gene end was trimmed by 8 bases and the J gene end by 5 bases; junction bases not matched to a gene: 12. CDR3 sequence (DNA): TGCAGCTTGAGTAGCGGGAGTCTTGTGGAGACCCAGTACTTC. Translated, it gives CSLSSGSLVETQYF. Filled out from reference TRBV29-1 and TRBJ2-5, the complete variable domain reads SAVISQKPSRDICQRGTSLTIQCQVDSQVTMMFWYRQQPGQSLTLIATANQGSEATYESGFVIDKFPISRPNLTFSTLTVSNMSPEDSSIYLCSLSSGSLVETQYFGPGTRLLVL.

The J gene is TRBJ2-5, the V gene TRBV25-1; D gene uncertain. The ends were cut back, 4 bases at V and 5 bases at J, with 5 bases in the middle. CDR1 and CDR2 from the germline V gene are MGHDK and SYGVNS. There are 11 residues in the CDR3. For the CDR3, the DNA is TGTGCCAGCAGTGCTTCTGAGACCCAGTACTTC. It translates to CASSASETQYF.

This rearrangement joins TRBV29-1 to TRBJ2-5, with a possible D match to TRBD2 (5 bases). CDR3 size: 15 residues. The germline V and J ends were trimmed by 7 bases and 4 bases, with 22 bases remaining between them. Germline V gene sequence: CDR1 SQVTM, CDR2 ANQGSEA. The CDR3 bases are TGCAGCGCCGACGGTGAACCAGCCCGGGGAGAGACCCAGTACTTC. It is translated as CSADGEPARGETQYF.

The chain is built from TRBV7-9 and TRBJ1-1, with no clear D. The CDR3 consists of 14 residues. Germline CDR1 is SEHNR and CDR2 is FQNEAQ (reference sequence). Between the trimmed V and J ends, which lost 1 base and 6 bases, there was a span of 12 bases. CDR3 bases: TGTGCCAGCAGCTTAGGATCGGGAGCTCCTGAAGCTTTCTTT. Amino acids: CASSLGSGAPEAFF. The entire variable domain, with the rest obtained from reference TRBV7-9 and TRBJ1-1, is as follows: DTGVSQNPRHKITKRGQNVTFRCDPISEHNRLYWYRQTLGQGPEFLTYFQNEAQLEKSRLLSDRFSAERPKGSFSTLEIQRTEQGDSAMYLCASSLGSGAPEAFFGQGTRLTVV.